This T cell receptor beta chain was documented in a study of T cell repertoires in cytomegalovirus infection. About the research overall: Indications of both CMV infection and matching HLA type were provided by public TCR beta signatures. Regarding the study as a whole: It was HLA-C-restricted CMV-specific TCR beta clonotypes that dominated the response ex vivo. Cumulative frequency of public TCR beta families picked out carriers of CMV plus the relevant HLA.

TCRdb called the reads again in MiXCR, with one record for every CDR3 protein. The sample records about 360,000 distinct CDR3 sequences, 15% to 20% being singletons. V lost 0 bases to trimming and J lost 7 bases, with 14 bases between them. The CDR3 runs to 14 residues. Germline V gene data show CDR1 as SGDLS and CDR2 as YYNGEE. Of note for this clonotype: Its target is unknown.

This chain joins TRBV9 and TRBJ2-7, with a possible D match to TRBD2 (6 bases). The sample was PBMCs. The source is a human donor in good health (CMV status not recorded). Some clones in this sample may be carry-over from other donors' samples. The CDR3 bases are TGTGCCAGCAGCGTAGGGGAGGTCCGTCGTGAGCAGTACTTC. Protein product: CASSVGEVRREQYF.